Listed below are T cell receptor beta chains from one sample, sequenced in a study of siplizumab effects on memory and regulatory T cells. Sequenced by immunoSEQ multiplex PCR; TCRdb stores in-frame clones only, minus some. The sample carries tens of thousands of clones, 90% to 98% recorded once. The sequenced sample was naive CD8+ T cells sorted from blood. Receptors were obtained from a human donor in good health. Both conserved end residues are part of each CDR3. The D gene is left open where the match is weak. Rows give clone size only sometimes, using once, few, many, or a class for an expanded clone.

CDR3 protein	CDR3 DNA	clone size	D gene	CDR3 length	V gene	J gene
CASSGGGADTQYF	TGTGCCAGCAGCGGGGGAGGGGCAGATACGCAGTATTTT	NA	TRBD2	13	TRBV7-3	TRBJ2-3
CASSYPPGGQGGYTF	TGTGCCAGCAGTTACCCCCCCGGGGGGCAAGGGGGCTACACCTTC	NA	NA	15	TRBV6-5	TRBJ1-2
CASNLAGGPGTGELFF	TGCGCCAGCAACCTAGCGGGGGGGCCAGGCACCGGGGAGCTGTTTTTT	NA	TRBD2	16	TRBV5-1	TRBJ2-2
CASSYRTLATDTQYF	TGCGCCAGCAGCTATCGAACTCTAGCGACAGATACGCAGTATTTT	once	NA	15	TRBV4-1	TRBJ2-3
CASSWQGLNYGYTF	TGTGCCAGCAGCTGGCAGGGACTTAACTATGGCTACACCTTC	NA	NA	14	TRBV13	TRBJ1-2
CASSPSRDGYEKLFF	TGTGCCAGCAGCCCATCAAGGGACGGTTATGAAAAACTGTTTTTT	NA	NA	15	TRBV13	TRBJ1-4
CASSDVAGGQETQYF	TGTGCCAGCAGTGACGTAGCGGGGGGCCAAGAGACCCAGTACTTC	NA	TRBD2	15	TRBV6-4	TRBJ2-5
CASSAGMSSYNEQFF	TGTGCCAGTAGTGCAGGGATGAGCTCCTACAATGAGCAGTTCTTC	NA	NA	15	TRBV19	TRBJ2-1
CASSIGGGAGNTIYF	TGTGCCAGTAGTATAGGAGGAGGAGCTGGAAACACCATATATTTT	NA	NA	15	TRBV19	TRBJ1-3
CASSGHRLFF	TGTGCCAGTAGCGGACACCGGCTGTTTTTT	NA	NA	10	TRBV19	TRBJ2-2
CAWSDLDRDTNEKLFF	TGTGCCTGGAGCGACCTCGACAGGGATACTAATGAAAAACTGTTTTTT	NA	TRBD1	16	TRBV30	TRBJ1-4
CASSGDSGENEQFF	TGTGCCAGCTCCGGCGATAGCGGGGAAAATGAGCAGTTCTTC	few	TRBD2	14	TRBV6-5	TRBJ2-1
CASSPYRDSYEQYF	TGTGCCAGCAGTCCATATCGGGACTCCTACGAGCAGTACTTC	NA	NA	14	TRBV28	TRBJ2-7
CASSKSQQVREQYF	TGTGCCAGCAGCAAATCCCAGCAAGTGAGGGAGCAGTACTTC	NA	NA	14	TRBV21-1	TRBJ2-7
CASSDSYEQYF	TGTGCCAGCAGTGACAGTTACGAGCAGTACTTC	once	NA	11	TRBV2	TRBJ2-7
CATPGPPGDEKLFF	TGTGCCACCCCCGGACCACCCGGCGACGAAAAACTGTTTTTT	NA	NA	14	TRBV19	TRBJ1-4
CASSLGLAREGDTQYF	TGCGCCAGCAGCTTGGGGTTGGCCAGGGAGGGAGATACGCAGTATTTT	NA	TRBD2	16	TRBV5-1	TRBJ2-3
CASSVDEGLTGELFF	TGTGCCAGCAGCGTAGACGAGGGTCTCACCGGGGAGCTGTTTTTT	NA	NA	15	TRBV9	TRBJ2-2
CASSRGVNTEAFF	TGTGCCAGCAGTCGGGGTGTGAACACTGAAGCTTTCTTT	NA	NA	13	TRBV5-6	TRBJ1-1
CASGKTGPYEQYF	TGTGCCAGCGGAAAGACAGGCCCCTACGAGCAGTACTTC	NA	NA	13	TRBV6-1	TRBJ2-7
CASSAGDGNTEAFF	TGTGCCAGCAGCGCCGGGGACGGGAACACTGAAGCTTTCTTT	NA	NA	14	TRBV9	TRBJ1-1
CASSFVAYRDGADTQYF	TGTGCCAGCAGCTTTGTTGCCTATCGGGATGGTGCGGATACGCAGTATTTT	NA	NA	17	TRBV7-6	TRBJ2-3
CASSHATSVSSYEQYF	TGCGCCAGCAGCCATGCCACTAGCGTCAGCTCCTACGAGCAGTACTTC	NA	TRBD2	16	TRBV4-1	TRBJ2-7
CASSSLGNEQFF	TGTGCCAGCAGTTCCTTGGGGAATGAGCAGTTCTTC	NA	NA	12	TRBV28	TRBJ2-1
CASSLLAGGFLETQYF	TGTGCCAGCAGTTTACTAGCGGGGGGTTTCTTGGAGACCCAGTACTTC	NA	TRBD2	16	TRBV28	TRBJ2-5
CASSLKAPLTGMTDYGYTF	TGTGCCAGCTCACTAAAAGCCCCCTTGACAGGGATGACCGACTATGGCTACACCTTC	NA	TRBD1	19	TRBV18	TRBJ1-2
CASSIGGAYNEQFF	TGTGCCAGTAGTATAGGGGGGGCCTACAATGAGCAGTTCTTC	NA	NA	14	TRBV19	TRBJ2-1
CASSEGGTDTQYF	TGTGCCAGCAGTGAAGGGGGCACAGATACGCAGTATTTT	NA	NA	13	TRBV6-1	TRBJ2-3
CASSFGRTYEQYF	TGTGCCAGCAGCTTCGGTCGGACCTACGAGCAGTACTTC	NA	NA	13	TRBV11-3	TRBJ2-7
CASSLPGAEETQYF	TGTGCCAGCAGCTTGCCGGGGGCGGAGGAGACCCAGTACTTC	NA	NA	14	TRBV5-6	TRBJ2-5
CASKVRRGGSGEQYF	TGTGCCAGCAAGGTTCGGCGGGGGGGGTCAGGCGAGCAGTACTTC	NA	TRBD2	15	TRBV2	TRBJ2-7
CASSLNPQETQYF	TGTGCCAGCAGCTTAAACCCCCAAGAGACCCAGTACTTC	NA	NA	13	TRBV7-3	TRBJ2-5
CASSLVVDEQFF	TGTGCCAGCAGCTTAGTGGTTGATGAGCAGTTCTTC	once	NA	12	TRBV13	TRBJ2-1
CASSSTLGQGPYEQYF	TGTGCCAGCAGTTCAACCCTGGGACAGGGGCCTTACGAGCAGTACTTC	NA	TRBD1	16	TRBV28	TRBJ2-7
CASSPDSGPGTQYF	TGCGCCAGCAGCCCGGACTCAGGCCCGGGGACCCAGTACTTC	NA	NA	14	TRBV4-3	TRBJ2-5